Below, one T cell receptor beta chain is given with its context. What it recognizes is unknown. One end of the junction is discordant with germline, which a read error may explain. This entry comes from a study of Graves' ophthalmopathy and Graves' hyperthyroidism. Study details: No treatment had been given when peripheral blood was collected at initial diagnosis.

Exclusion criteria comprised other autoimmune diseases, uncontrolled infections, pregnancy or lactation in patients. PBMCs originated in about 9.8 ml of fresh peripheral blood. The germline V gene encodes CDR1 SQVTM and CDR2 ANQGSEA. The CDR3 extends over 14 amino acids. As the template, RNA transcripts were used to amplify TCR beta CDR3 regions. First-round RT-PCR with HTBI primers preceded a second-round multiplex PCR. TCRdb re-derived calls from the multiplex PCR reads in MiXCR, one entry per CDR3 protein. The sample lists approximately 460,000 distinct CDR3 sequences, approximately 15% occurring once. General study findings and limits: Ophthalmopathy and stable hyperthyroidism were discriminated by a 13-signature model, with over 85% sensitivity and 81.08% specificity.

This sequence originates from a woman aged 30 to 39 with Graves' ophthalmopathy. The rearrangement uses TRBV29-1 and TRBJ2-4; 7 bases fit TRBD1. Input material: blood. CDR3 DNA: TGCAGCGTCTTAGGTGGGACAGCCAAAAACATTAAGTACTTC. Its translation is CSVLGGTAKNIKYF.